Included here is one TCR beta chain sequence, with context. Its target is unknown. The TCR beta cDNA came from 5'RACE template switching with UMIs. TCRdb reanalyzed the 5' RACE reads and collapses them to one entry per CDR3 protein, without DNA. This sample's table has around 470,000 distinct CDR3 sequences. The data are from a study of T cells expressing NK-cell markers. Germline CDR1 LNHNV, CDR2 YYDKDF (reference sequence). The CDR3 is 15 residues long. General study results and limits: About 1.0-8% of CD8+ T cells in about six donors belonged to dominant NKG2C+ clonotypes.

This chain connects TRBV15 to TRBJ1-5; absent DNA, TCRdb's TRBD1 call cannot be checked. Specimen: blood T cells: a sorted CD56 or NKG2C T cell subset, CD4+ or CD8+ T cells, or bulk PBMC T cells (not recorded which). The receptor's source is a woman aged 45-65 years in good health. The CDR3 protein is CATSRGTGGGQPQHF.